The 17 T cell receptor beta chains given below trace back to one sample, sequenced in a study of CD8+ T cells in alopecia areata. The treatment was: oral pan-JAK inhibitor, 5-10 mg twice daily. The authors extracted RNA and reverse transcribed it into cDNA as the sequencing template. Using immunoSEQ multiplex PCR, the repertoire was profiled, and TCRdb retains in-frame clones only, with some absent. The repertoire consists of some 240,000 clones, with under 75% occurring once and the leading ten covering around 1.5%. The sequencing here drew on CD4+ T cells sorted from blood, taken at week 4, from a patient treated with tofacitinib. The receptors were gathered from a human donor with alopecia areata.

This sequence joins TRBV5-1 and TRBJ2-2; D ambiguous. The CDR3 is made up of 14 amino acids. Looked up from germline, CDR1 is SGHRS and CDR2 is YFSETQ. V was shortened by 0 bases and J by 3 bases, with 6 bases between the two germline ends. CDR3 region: CASSLEYYTGELFF. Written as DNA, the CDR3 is TGCGCCAGCAGCTTGGAGTACTACACCGGGGAGCTGTTTTTT.

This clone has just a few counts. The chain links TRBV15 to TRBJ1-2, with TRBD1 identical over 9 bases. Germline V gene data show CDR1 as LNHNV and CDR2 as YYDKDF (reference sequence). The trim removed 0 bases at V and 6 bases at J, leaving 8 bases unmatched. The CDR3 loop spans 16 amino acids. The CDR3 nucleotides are TGTGCCACCAGCAGAGAAACCCGGGACAGGGCTAATGGCTACACCTTC. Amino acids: CATSRETRDRANGYTF. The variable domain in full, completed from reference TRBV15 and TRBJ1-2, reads DAMVIQNPRYQVTQFGKPVTLSCSQTLNHNVMYWYQQKSSQAPKLLFHYYDKDFNNEADTPDNFQSRRPNTSFCFLDIRSPGLGDTAMYLCATSRETRDRANGYTFGSGTRLTVV.

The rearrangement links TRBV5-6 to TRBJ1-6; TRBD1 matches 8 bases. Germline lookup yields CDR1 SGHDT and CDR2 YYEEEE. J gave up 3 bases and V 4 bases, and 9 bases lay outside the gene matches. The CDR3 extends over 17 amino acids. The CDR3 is CASSGRTGNFYNSPLHF. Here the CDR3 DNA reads TGTGCCAGCAGCGGCCGGACAGGGAATTTCTATAATTCACCCCTCCACTTT.

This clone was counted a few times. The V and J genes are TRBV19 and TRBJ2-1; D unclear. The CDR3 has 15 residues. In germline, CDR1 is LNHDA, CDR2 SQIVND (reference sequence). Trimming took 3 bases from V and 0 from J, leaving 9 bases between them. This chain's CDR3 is CASSINSASYNEQFF. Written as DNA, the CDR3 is TGTGCCAGTAGTATTAACTCAGCCTCCTACAATGAGCAGTTCTTC.

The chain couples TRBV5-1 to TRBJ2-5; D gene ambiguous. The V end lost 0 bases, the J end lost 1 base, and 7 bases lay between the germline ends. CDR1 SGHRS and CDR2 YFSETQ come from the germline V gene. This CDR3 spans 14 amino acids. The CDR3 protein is CASSLGTSQETQYF. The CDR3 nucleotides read TGCGCCAGCAGCTTGGGGACGAGCCAAGAGACCCAGTACTTC.

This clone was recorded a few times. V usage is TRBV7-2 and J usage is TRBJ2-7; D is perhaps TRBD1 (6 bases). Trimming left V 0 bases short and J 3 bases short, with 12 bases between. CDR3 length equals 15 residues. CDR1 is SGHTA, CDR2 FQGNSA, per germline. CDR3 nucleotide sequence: TGTGCCAGCAGCTTAGCCCCGACCAGGGGCTACGAGCAGTACTTC. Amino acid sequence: CASSLAPTRGYEQYF.

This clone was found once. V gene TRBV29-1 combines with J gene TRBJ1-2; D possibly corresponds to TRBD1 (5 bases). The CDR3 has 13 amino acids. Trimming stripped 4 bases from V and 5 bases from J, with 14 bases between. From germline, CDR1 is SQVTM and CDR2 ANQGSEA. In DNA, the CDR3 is TGCAGCGTTGCCCCGCAGGGTAGTTATGGCTACACCTTC. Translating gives CSVAPQGSYGYTF.

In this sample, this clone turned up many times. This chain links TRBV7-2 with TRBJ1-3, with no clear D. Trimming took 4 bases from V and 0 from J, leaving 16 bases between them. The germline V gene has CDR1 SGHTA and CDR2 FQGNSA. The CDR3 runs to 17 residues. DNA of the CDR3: TGTGCCAGCAGCTCGGACCCGACACTAAGCTCTGGAAACACCATATATTTT. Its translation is CASSSDPTLSSGNTIYF.

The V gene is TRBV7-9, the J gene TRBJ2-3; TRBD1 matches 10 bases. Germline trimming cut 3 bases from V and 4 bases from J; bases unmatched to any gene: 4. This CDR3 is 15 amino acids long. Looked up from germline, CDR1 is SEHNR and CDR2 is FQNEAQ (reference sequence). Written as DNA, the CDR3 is TGTGCCAGCAGCTTGAGACAGGGGGCCGCAGATACGCAGTATTTT. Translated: CASSLRQGAADTQYF.

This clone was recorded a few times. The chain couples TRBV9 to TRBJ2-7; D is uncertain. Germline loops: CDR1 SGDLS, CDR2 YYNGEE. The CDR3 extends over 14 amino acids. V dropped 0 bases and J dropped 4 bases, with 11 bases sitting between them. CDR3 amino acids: CASSVALDTYEQYF. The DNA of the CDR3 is TGTGCCAGCAGCGTAGCGCTAGACACGTACGAGCAGTACTTC.

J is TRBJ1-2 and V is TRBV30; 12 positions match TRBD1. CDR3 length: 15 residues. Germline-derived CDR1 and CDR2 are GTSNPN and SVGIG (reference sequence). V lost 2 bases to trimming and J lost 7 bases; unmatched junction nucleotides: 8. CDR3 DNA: TGTGCCTGGAGTTTCCCGGGACAGGGGGCGACTGGCTACACCTTC. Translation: CAWSFPGQGATGYTF.

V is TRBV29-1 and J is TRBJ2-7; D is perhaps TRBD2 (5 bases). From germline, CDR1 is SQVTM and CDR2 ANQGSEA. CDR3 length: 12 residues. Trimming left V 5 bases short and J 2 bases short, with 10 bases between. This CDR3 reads CSVRTDTYEQYF. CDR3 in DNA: TGCAGCGTTCGGACTGACACCTACGAGCAGTACTTC.

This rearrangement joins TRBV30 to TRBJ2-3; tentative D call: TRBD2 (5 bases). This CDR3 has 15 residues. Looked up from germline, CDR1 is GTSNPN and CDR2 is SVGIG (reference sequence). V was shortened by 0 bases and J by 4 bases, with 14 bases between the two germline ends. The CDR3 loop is CAWSVGGRMADTQYF. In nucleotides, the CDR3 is TGTGCCTGGAGTGTAGGAGGCAGAATGGCAGATACGCAGTATTTT.

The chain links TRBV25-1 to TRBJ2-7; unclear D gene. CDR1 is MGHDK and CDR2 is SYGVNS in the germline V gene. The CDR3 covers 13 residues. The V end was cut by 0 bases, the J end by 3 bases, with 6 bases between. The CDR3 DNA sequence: TGTGCCAGCAGTGAATATGGGATCTACGAGCAGTACTTC. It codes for CASSEYGIYEQYF.

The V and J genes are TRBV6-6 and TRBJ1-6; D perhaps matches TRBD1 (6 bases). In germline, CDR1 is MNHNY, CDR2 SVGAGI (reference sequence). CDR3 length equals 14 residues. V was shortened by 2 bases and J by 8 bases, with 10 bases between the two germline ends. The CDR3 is CASSYKGGDSPLHF. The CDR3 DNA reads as TGTGCCAGCAGTTACAAGGGGGGGGATTCACCCCTCCACTTT.

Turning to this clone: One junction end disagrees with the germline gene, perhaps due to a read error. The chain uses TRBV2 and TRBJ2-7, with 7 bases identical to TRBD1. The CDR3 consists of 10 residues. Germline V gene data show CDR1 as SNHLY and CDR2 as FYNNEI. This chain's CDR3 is CASGRQGSAF. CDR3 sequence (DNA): TGTGCCAGCGGTAGACAGGGATCCGCCTTC.

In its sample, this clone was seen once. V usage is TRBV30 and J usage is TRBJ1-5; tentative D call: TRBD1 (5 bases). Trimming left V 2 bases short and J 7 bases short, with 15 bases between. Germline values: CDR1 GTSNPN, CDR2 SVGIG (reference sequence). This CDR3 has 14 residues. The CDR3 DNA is TGTGCCTGGAGTTCAAGGGGCTTGGGGCAGCCCCAGCATTTT. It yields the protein CAWSSRGLGQPQHF.